Below, one T cell receptor beta chain is given with its context. This record comes from a study of blood T cell repertoires in COVID-19. Background on the study: The origin of the acute and convalescent COVID-19 samples was the United States, Italy and Spain. PBMCs, B-cell-depleted T cells, or T cells provided the cDNA or gDNA that made up the material.

Original processing methods: Counts of nucleated cells, estimated from reference gene primer amplification, were obtained. Assay: immunoSEQ multiplex PCR; the TCRdb copy retains only in-frame clones and omits some. V and J calls and clone size are as listed in that table; D and trimming were resolved from the DNA. The table includes around 70,000 clones, 82% detected once. This CDR3 spans 15 amino acids. Trimming removed 3 bases from V and 1 base from J, with 10 bases in between. Germline V CDR1 and CDR2: LGHDT, YNNKEL (reference sequence). The sequencing input was peripheral blood. This TCR was recovered from a man in his fifties or sixties with acute or convalescent COVID-19. The chain uses TRBV3-1 (or the pseudogene TRBV3-2) and TRBJ1-3; weak D call: TRBD1 (5 bases). Here the CDR3 reads CASSHPRGSGNTIYF. CDR3 DNA: TGTGCCAGCAGCCACCCTCGGGGGTCTGGAAACACCATATATTTT.